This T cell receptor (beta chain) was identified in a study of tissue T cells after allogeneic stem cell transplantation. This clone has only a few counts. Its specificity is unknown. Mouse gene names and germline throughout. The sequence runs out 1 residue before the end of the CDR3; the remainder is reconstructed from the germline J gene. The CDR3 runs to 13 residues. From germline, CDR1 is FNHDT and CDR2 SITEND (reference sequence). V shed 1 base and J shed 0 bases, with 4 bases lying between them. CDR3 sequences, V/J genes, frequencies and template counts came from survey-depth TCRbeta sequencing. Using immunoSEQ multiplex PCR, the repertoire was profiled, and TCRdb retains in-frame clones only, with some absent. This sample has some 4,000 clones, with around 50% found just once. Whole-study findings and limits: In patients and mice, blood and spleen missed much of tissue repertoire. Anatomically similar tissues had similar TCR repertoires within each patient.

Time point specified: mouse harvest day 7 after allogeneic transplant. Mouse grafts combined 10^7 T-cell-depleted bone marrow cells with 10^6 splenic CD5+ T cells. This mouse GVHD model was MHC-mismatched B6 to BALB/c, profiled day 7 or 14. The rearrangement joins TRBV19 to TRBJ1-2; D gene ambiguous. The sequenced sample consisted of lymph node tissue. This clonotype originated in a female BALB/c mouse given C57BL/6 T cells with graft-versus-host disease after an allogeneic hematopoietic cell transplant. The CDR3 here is CASSITTNSDYTF. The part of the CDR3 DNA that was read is TGTGCCAGCAGTATAACAACAAACTCCGACTACACC.